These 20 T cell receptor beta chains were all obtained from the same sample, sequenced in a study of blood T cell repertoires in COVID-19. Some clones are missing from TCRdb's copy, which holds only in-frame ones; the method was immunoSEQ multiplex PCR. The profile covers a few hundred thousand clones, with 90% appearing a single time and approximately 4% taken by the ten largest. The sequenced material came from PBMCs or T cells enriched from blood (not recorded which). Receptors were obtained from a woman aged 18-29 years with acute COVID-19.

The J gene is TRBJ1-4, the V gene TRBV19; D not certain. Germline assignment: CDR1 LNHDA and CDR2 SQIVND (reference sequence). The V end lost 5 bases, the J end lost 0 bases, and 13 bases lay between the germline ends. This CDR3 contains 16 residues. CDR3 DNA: TGTGCCAGTAGTCGCGGGCGAGTAGCAACTAATGAAAAACTGTTTTTT. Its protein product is CASSRGRVATNEKLFF. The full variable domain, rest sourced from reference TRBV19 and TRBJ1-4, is DGGITQSPKYLFRKEGQNVTLSCEQNLNHDAMYWYRQDPGQGLRLIYYSQIVNDFQKGDIAEGYSVSREKKESFPLTVTSAQKNPTAFYLCASSRGRVATNEKLFFGSGTQLSVL.

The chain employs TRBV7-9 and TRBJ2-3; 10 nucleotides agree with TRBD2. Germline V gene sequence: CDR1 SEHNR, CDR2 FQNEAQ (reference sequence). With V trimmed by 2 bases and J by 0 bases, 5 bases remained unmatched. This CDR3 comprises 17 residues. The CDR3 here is CASSLPTSGTSTDTQYF. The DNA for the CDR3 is TGTGCCAGCAGCTTACCAACTAGCGGGACTAGCACAGATACGCAGTATTTT.

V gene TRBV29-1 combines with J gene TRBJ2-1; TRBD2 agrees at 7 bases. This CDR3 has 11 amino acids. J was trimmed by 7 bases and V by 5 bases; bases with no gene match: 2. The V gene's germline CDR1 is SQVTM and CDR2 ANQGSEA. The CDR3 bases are TGCAGCGTTTGGACTAGGAATGAGCAGTTCTTC. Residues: CSVWTRNEQFF.

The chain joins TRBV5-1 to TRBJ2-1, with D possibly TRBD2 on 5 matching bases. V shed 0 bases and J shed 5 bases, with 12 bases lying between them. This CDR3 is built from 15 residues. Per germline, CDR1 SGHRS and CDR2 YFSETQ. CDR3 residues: CASSLAVGVDNEQFF. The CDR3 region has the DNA TGCGCCAGCAGCTTGGCGGTGGGAGTGGACAATGAGCAGTTCTTC.

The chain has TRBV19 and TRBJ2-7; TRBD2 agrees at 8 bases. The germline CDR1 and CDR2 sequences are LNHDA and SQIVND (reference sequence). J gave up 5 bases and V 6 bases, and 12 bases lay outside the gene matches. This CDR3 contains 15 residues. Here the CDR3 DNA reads TGTGCCAGTAGGCACACTAGCGGTTCCCCCGACGAGCAGTACTTC. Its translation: CASRHTSGSPDEQYF. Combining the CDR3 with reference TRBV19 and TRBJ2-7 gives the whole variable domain DGGITQSPKYLFRKEGQNVTLSCEQNLNHDAMYWYRQDPGQGLRLIYYSQIVNDFQKGDIAEGYSVSREKKESFPLTVTSAQKNPTAFYLCASRHTSGSPDEQYFGPGTRLTVT.

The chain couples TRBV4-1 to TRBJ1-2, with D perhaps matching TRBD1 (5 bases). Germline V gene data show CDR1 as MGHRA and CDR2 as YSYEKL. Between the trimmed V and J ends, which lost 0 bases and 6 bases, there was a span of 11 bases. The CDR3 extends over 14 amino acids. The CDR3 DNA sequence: TGCGCCAGCAGCCAAGATAGGGGAACCAATGGCTACACCTTC. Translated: CASSQDRGTNGYTF.

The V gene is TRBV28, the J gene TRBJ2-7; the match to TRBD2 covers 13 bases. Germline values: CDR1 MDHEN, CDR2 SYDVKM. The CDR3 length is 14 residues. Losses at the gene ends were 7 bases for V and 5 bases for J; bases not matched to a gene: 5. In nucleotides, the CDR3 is TGTGCCAGCATCGGGACTAGCGGGGCCAACGAGCAGTACTTC. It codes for CASIGTSGANEQYF.

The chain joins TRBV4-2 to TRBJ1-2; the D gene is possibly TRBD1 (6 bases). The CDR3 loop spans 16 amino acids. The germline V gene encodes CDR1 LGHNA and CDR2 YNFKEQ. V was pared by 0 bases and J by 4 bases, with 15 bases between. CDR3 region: CASSQDVGALLYGYTF. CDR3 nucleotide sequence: TGTGCCAGCAGCCAAGATGTGGGGGCGCTTCTCTATGGCTACACCTTC.

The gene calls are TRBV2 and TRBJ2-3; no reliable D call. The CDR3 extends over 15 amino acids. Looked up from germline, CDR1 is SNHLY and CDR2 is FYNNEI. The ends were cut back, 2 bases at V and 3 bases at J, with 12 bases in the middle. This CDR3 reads CASSELEAQTDTQYF. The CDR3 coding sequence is TGTGCCAGCAGTGAACTCGAGGCGCAAACAGATACGCAGTATTTT. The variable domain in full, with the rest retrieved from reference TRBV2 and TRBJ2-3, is EPEVTQTPSHQVTQMGQEVILRCVPISNHLYFYWYRQILGQKVEFLVSFYNNEISEKSEIFDDQFSVERPDGSNFTLKIRSTKLEDSAMYFCASSELEAQTDTQYFGPGTRLTVL.

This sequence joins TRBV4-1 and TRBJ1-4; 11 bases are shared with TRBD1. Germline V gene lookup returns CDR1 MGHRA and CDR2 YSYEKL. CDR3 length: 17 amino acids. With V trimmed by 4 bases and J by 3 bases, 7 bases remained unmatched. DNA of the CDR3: TGCGCCAGCAGCCGTCCGGGACAGGGGGTCGCTAATGAAAAACTGTTTTTT. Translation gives CASSRPGQGVANEKLFF.

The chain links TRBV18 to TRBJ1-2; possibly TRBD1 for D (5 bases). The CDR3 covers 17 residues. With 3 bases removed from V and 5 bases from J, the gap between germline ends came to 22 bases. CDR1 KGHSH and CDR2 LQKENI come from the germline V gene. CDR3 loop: CASSPSTPTAYLYGYTF. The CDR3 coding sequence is TGTGCCAGCTCACCGTCAACCCCGACAGCGTATTTGTATGGCTACACCTTC.

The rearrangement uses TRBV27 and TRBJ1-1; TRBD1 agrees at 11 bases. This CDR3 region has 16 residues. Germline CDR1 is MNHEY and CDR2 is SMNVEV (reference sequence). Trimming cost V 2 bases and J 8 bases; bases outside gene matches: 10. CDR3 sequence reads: CASSLGRTGGAEEAFF. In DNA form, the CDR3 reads TGTGCCAGCAGTTTAGGCCGGACAGGGGGCGCTGAGGAAGCTTTCTTT.

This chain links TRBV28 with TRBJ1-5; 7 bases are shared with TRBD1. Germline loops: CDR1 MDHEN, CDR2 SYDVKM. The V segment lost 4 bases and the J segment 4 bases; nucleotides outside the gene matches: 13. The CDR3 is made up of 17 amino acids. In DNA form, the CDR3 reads TGTGCCAGCAGTTCATTTCGACAGGGAAAGTGGAATCAGCCCCAGCATTTT. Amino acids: CASSSFRQGKWNQPQHF.

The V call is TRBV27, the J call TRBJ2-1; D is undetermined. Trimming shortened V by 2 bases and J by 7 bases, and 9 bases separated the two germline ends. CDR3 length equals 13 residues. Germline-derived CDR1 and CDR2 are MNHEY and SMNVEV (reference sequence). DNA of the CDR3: TGTGCCAGCAGTTTACTGACTGCTAATGAGCAGTTCTTC. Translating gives CASSLLTANEQFF.

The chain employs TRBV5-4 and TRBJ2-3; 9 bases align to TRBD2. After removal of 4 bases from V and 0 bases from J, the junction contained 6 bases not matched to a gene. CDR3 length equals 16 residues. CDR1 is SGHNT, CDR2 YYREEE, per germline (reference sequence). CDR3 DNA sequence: TGTGCCAGCAGCGCCCGACTAGCGGCAAGCACAGATACGCAGTATTTT. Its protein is CASSARLAASTDTQYF.

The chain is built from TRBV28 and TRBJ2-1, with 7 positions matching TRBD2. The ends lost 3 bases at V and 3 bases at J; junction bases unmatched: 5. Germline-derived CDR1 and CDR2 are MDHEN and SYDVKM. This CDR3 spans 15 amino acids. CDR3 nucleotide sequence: TGTGCCAGCAGTTTCCGGCGGGAGCTCTACAATGAGCAGTTCTTC. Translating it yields CASSFRRELYNEQFF.

CDR3 coding DNA: TGTGCCAGCAGCTCGGGACTAGCGGGAGGGTACGAGCAGTACTTC. Encoded protein: CASSSGLAGGYEQYF. This sequence joins TRBV11-2 and TRBJ2-7; 16 nucleotides line up with TRBD2. Germline-derived CDR1 and CDR2 are SGHAT and FQNNGV. Losses at the gene ends were 4 bases for V and 4 bases for J; bases not matched to a gene: 1. This CDR3 has 15 amino acids.

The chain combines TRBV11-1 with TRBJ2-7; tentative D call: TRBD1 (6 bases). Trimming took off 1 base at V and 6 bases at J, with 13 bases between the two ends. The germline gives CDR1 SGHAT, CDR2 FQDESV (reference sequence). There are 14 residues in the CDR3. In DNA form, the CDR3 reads TGTGCCAGCAGCTTAGGTGGTCAGGGGCGCGAGCAGTACTTC. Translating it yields CASSLGGQGREQYF.

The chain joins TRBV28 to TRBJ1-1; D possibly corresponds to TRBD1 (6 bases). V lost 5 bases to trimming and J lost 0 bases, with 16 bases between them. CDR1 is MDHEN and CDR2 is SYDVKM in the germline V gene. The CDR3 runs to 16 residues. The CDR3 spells CASSENRATMNTEAFF. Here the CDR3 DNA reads TGTGCCAGCAGTGAAAACAGGGCTACTATGAACACTGAAGCTTTCTTT.

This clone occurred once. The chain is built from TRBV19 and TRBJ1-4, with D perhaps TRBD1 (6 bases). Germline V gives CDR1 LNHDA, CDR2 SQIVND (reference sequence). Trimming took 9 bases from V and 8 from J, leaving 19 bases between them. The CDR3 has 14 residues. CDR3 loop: CASHVSGTREKLFF. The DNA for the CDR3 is TGTGCCAGCCACGTGTCCGGGACACGGGAAAAACTGTTTTTT.